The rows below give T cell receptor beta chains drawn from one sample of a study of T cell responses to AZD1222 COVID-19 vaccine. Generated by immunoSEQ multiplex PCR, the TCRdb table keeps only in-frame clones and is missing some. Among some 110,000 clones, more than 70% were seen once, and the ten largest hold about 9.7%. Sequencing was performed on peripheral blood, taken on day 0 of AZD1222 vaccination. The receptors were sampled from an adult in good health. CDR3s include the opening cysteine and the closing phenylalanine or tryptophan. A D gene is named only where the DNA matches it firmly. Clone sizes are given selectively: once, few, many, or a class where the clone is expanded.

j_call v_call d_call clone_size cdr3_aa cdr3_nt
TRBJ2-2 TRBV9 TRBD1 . CASSFRTGRSGELFF TGTGCCAGCAGCTTTAGGACAGGGCGCTCCGGGGAGCTGTTTTTT
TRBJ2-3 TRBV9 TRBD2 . CANSEGTSGLTDTQYF TGTGCCAACAGCGAGGGGACTAGCGGACTCACAGATACGCAGTATTTT
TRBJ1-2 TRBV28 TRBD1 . CASSPTNRGPYYGYTF TGTGCCAGCAGTCCAACGAACAGGGGCCCGTACTATGGCTACACCTTC
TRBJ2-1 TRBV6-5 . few CASSPLGDRGNEQFF TGTGCCAGCAGTCCTTTAGGGGACCGGGGCAATGAGCAGTTCTTC
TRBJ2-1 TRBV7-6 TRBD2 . CASSLLSSGRALDEQFF TGTGCCAGCAGCCTCCTTAGTAGCGGGAGGGCCCTCGATGAGCAGTTCTTC
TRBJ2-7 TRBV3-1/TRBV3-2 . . CASSQGRVYEQYF TGTGCCAGCAGCCAAGGACGTGTATACGAGCAGTACTTC
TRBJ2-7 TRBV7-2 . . CASSLERTYEQYF TGTGCCAGCAGCTTGGAACGGACCTACGAGCAGTACTTC
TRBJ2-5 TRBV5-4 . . CASSLGQGGETQYF TGTGCCAGCAGCTTGGGACAGGGAGGCGAGACCCAGTACTTC
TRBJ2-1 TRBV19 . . CASTTNSYNEQFF TGTGCCAGTACGACAAACTCCTACAATGAGCAGTTCTTC
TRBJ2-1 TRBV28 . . CASSLSPYNEQFF TGTGCCAGCAGTTTATCTCCCTACAATGAGCAGTTCTTC
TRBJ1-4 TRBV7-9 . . CASSKPPGTTGSEKLFF TGTGCCAGCAGCAAACCCCCGGGGACTACCGGGAGTGAAAAACTGTTTTTT
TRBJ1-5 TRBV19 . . CASSIGGIQPQHF TGTGCCAGTAGTATTGGAGGGATTCAGCCCCAGCATTTT
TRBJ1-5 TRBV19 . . CASSIQQGRSNQPQHF TGTGCCAGTAGTATCCAGCAGGGTAGGTCCAATCAGCCCCAGCATTTT
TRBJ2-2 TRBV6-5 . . CASRPAAGELFF TGTGCCAGCAGGCCTGCCGCCGGGGAGCTGTTTTTT
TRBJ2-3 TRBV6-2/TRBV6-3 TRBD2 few CASSWGGRAQDTQYF TGTGCCAGCAGTTGGGGGGGGAGGGCCCAAGATACGCAGTATTTT
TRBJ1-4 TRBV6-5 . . CASSYGRGSEKLFF TGTGCCAGCAGTTACGGGAGGGGATCCGAAAAACTGTTTTTT
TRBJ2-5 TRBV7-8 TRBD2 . CASSRHDGGRAWSETQYF TGTGCCAGCAGCAGACACGATGGCGGGAGGGCCTGGTCTGAGACCCAGTACTTC
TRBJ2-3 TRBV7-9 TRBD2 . CASSRSGSIDTQYF TGTGCCAGCAGCCGGAGCGGGAGTATAGATACGCAGTATTTT
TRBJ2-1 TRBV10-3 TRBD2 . CASVPGTSGNEQFF TGTGCCTCAGTTCCCGGGACTAGTGGCAATGAGCAGTTCTTC
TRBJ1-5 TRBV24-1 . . CATSDPRDGHQPQHF TGTGCCACCAGTGACCCCCGGGACGGACATCAGCCCCAGCATTTT
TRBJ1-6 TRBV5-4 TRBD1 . CASSLEPGGNSPLHF TGTGCCAGCAGCTTGGAACCAGGGGGAAATTCACCCCTCCACTTT
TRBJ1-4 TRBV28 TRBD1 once CASSDPRQGGDEKLFF TGTGCCAGCAGTGACCCCCGACAGGGAGGCGATGAAAAACTGTTTTTT
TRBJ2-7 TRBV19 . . CATSGGSYEQYF TGTGCCACCAGTGGGGGGTCCTACGAGCAGTACTTC
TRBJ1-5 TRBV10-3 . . CAIASGPNQPQHF TGTGCCATCGCTAGCGGACCCAATCAGCCCCAGCATTTT
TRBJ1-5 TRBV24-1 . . CATGEGSQPQHF TGTGCCACCGGGGAAGGAAGCCAGCCCCAGCATTTT
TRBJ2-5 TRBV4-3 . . CASSQVGSGGETQYF TGCGCCAGCAGCCAAGTCGGTAGCGGCGGAGAGACCCAGTACTTC
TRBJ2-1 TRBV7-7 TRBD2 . CASSLALAGTNEQFF TGTGCTAGCAGCTTAGCGCTAGCGGGTACTAATGAGCAGTTCTTC
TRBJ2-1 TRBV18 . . CASSPVGNEQFF TGTGCCAGCTCACCAGTAGGGAATGAGCAGTTCTTC
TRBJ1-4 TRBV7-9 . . CASSPGRNNEKLFF TGTGCCAGCAGCCCGGGACGGAATAATGAAAAACTGTTTTTT
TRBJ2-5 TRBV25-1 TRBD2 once CASSELGGRALETQYF TGTGCCAGCAGTGAATTGGGAGGGAGGGCCTTGGAGACCCAGTACTTC
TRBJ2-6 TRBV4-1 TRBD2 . CASSPGGGAGANVLTF TGCGCCAGCAGCCCTGGTGGGGGGGCTGGGGCCAACGTCCTGACTTTC
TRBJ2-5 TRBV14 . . CASSQTLQETQYF TGTGCCAGCAGCCAGACCTTACAAGAGACCCAGTACTTC
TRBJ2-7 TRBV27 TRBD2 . CASSTRTSGINGYEQYF TGTGCCAGCAGTACCAGGACTAGCGGGATAAACGGCTACGAGCAGTACTTC
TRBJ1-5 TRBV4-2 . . CASSQGEESNQPQHF TGTGCCAGCAGCCAAGGGGAAGAGAGCAATCAGCCCCAGCATTTT
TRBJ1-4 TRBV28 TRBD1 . CASSRTGDNEKLFF TGTGCCAGCAGTCGGACAGGGGATAATGAAAAACTGTTTTTT
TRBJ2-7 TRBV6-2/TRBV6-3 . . CASSYSPNGSAYEQYF TGTGCCAGCAGTTACTCCCCTAACGGGAGTGCCTACGAGCAGTACTTC
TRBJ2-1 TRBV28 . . CASISGPTYNEQFF TGTGCCAGCATCTCAGGGCCCACCTACAATGAGCAGTTCTTC
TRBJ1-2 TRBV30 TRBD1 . CAWGQGGWGYTF TGTGCCTGGGGGCAAGGGGGCTGGGGCTACACCTTC
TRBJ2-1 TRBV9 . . CASTERMGNEQFF TGTGCCAGCACAGAGCGGATGGGTAATGAGCAGTTCTTC
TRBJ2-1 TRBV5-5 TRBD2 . CASSWTSGRDEQFF TGTGCCAGCAGCTGGACTAGCGGGAGGGATGAGCAGTTCTTC
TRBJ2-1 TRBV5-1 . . CASSLGGNEQFF TGCGCCAGCAGCTTGGGTGGCAATGAGCAGTTCTTC
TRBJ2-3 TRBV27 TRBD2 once CASSFRLAGGDTQYF TGTGCCAGCAGTTTCAGACTAGCGGGAGGGGATACGCAGTATTTT
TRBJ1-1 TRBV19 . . CASSMAGDTEAFF TGTGCCAGTAGTATGGCTGGGGACACTGAAGCTTTCTTT
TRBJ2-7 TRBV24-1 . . CATSVRDGGEQYF TGTGCCACCAGTGTCCGGGATGGGGGGGAGCAGTACTTC
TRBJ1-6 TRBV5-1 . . CASSFGTSNRSSYNSPLHF TGCGCCAGCAGCTTTGGGACATCTAACAGGAGCTCCTATAATTCACCCCTCCACTTT
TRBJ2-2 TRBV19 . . CASSYPGELFF TGTGCCAGTAGTTATCCCGGGGAGCTGTTTTTT
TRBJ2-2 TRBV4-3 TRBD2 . CASSQVAGGFLGTGELFF TGCGCCAGCAGCCAAGTAGCGGGAGGTTTCCTGGGCACCGGGGAGCTGTTTTTT
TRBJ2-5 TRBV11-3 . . CASSSRGVRGAETQYF TGTGCCAGCAGCTCCCGAGGGGTCAGGGGCGCAGAGACCCAGTACTTC
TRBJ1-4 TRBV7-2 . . CASSLSPLAWEKLFF TGTGCCAGCAGCTTATCACCCCTAGCTTGGGAAAAACTGTTTTTT